This T cell receptor (beta chain) was obtained from a study of PD-L1 blockade in urothelial cancer. In the study overall: Bladder-origin urothelial cancer in males covered about 90% of the 29 patients. Each blood sample yielded a median of 141,255 T cells.

Sequencing was performed with immunoSEQ multiplex PCR; in TCRdb, only in-frame clones are kept and a portion is missing. The sample consists of 50,000 to 55,000 clones, approximately 80% of them appearing once. On this clone: Its antigen is as yet unknown.

V was clipped by 0 bases and J by 7 bases, with 9 bases between them. This CDR3 comprises 14 residues. Germline assignment: CDR1 LGHNA and CDR2 YSLEER. Regarding the study as a whole: Tumor-associated TCR clones expanded more in blood at 3 weeks in patients with durable benefit. Patients with below-median pretreatment blood clonality survived longer.

Sequencing was performed on PBMCs, taken around atezolizumab (anti-PD-L1) treatment. This clonotype was obtained from a man aged 70 or older with urothelial cancer. V and J are TRBV4-3 and TRBJ2-2, with D possibly matching TRBD2 (5 bases). The CDR3 region is CASSQEAGVGELFF. The CDR3 DNA reads as TGCGCCAGCAGCCAAGAGGCCGGGGTCGGGGAGCTGTTTTTT.